This T cell receptor beta chain was identified during a study of cytomegalovirus exposure and HLA in healthy donors. Notes on the study in general: Rarity characterized most TCR sequences, yet some public TCRs appeared in many donors. For TCR beta chains, V- and J-gene trimming was later linked to a missense DCLRE1C variant. It was likely that a cluster of highly shared sequence variants was a sequencing artifact. It was 150 or so TCR beta chains that were listed as cytomegalovirus-associated.

Note on this clone: Its antigen is unknown.

Primers: 60 Vbeta forward and 13 Jbeta reverse. Sequenced by immunoSEQ multiplex PCR; TCRdb stores in-frame clones only, minus some. The table lists more than 95,000 clones, 60% to 75% of them singletons. The origin of this receptor is a female donor in good health and CMV-seropositive. Sequencing used PBMCs.

CDR3 in amino acids: CASSLSGSGYTF. The CDR3, as DNA: TGTGCCAGCAGCTTATCGGGGAGTGGCTACACCTTC. The chain uses TRBV11-3 and TRBJ1-2; D gene unclear. Trimming left V 2 bases short and J 7 bases short, with 8 bases between. CDR1 and CDR2 from the germline V gene are SGHNT and YENEEA. CDR3 length equals 12 residues.